This T cell receptor (beta chain) was sequenced in a study of T cell repertoires in cytomegalovirus infection (dated by TCRdb to the late 2010s). For context, the study as a whole: Recently identified HLA-C-restricted CMV epitopes, whose presentation resists viral immunomodulation, were targeted by peptide stimulations together with well-studied HLA-B-restricted epitopes. The HLA type of each donor mattered for the analysis, because public TCR beta signatures pointed to carriage of CMV infection along with the matching HLA type. Broader findings and caveats from the paper: The ex vivo response was dominated by HLA-C-restricted CMV-specific TCR beta clonotypes, and the single most frequent clonotype in two of eight donors was supplied by these HLA-C-restricted clonotypes. Carriers of CMV infection plus the relevant HLA type were discriminated by the cumulative frequency of public TCR beta family members in the study cohort and in an independent 352-donor cohort.

The CDR3 sequence holds 16 residues, the cysteine and phenylalanine included. Of the read, only the CDR3 DNA is kept; its 48 bases are in frame from base 1. Compared with germline, V lacks 3 bases and J lacks 8 bases; bases without a gene match: 9. CDR1 and CDR2 were assigned from the germline V gene as KGHSH and LQKENI. The treatment or condition label on this specimen signifies: in vitro stimulation with specific CMV peptide epitopes to enrich CMV-specific T cells. Sequencing was performed on an Illumina HiSeq 1500. Clones were called with MiXCR by TCRdb after fastp trimmed the public reads at Q25, and only in-frame beta chains were retained. Every distinct CDR3 protein forms one entry, paired with its most common genes and DNA. The sample yields about 310,000 distinct CDR3 sequences; approximately 25% were counted once. The ten most abundant clones make up less than 15% of the sample. In regard to this clonotype: This clone's antigen is unknown. No base-level quality is on record; no much larger clone is a single base apart.

The sequence came from a human donor in good health (CMV status not recorded). Some clones in this sample may be carry-over from other donors' samples. The input for sequencing was cultured PBMCs, taken from culture after CMV antigen stimulation. The V gene is TRBV18 and the J gene is TRBJ2-1; TRBD1 lines up with 11 middle nucleotides. The bases read TGTGCCAGCTCACCTTCTGCCGGGACAGGGGGGTATGAGCAGTTCTTC. Translated, this gives CASSPSAGTGGYEQFF.